This entry is about one TCR beta chain. What it binds is unknown. This PCR relied on a set of 60 Vbeta primers and 13 Jbeta primers. Libraries were prepared by immunoSEQ multiplex PCR; TCRdb keeps only in-frame clonotypes and omits some of them. The sample holds over 65,000 clones, approximately 71% seen once. This record comes from a study of cytomegalovirus exposure and HLA in healthy donors. Points from the study as a whole: From TCR beta sequences, most subjects' HLA-A and HLA-B alleles were reportedly predicted accurately. Looking again later, the authors saw that most CMV-associated TCR beta chains seemed HLA-restricted.

Healthy bone marrow donors made up the donor group. The clonotype was recovered from a woman between 40 and 50 years old in good health and CMV-seronegative. Specimen: PBMCs.

The CDR3 is CASSTGLRLGTQYF. The CDR3 region has the DNA TGTGCCAGCAGCACGGGACTGCGGTTAGGGACCCAGTACTTC. The chain employs TRBV7-2 and TRBJ2-5, with D possibly matching TRBD2 (6 bases). This CDR3 comprises 14 residues. Looked up from germline, CDR1 is SGHTA and CDR2 is FQGNSA. V gave up 5 bases and J gave up 7 bases, with 17 bases separating them.